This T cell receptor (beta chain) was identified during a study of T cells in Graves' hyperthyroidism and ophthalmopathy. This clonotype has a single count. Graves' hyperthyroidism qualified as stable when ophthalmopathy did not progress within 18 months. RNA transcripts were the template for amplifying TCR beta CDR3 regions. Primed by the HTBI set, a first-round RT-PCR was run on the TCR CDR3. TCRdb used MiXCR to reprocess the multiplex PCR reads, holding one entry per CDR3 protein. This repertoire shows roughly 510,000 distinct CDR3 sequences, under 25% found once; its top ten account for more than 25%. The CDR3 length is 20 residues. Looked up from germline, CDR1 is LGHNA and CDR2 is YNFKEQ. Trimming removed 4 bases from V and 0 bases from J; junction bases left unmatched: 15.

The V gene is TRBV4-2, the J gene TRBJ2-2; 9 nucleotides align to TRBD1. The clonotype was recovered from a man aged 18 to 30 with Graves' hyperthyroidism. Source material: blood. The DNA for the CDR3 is TGTGCCAGCAGCCCAGGGACAAAGTTACAGGGGGCTCCGAACACCGGGGAGCTGTTTTTT. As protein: CASSPGTKLQGAPNTGELFF.